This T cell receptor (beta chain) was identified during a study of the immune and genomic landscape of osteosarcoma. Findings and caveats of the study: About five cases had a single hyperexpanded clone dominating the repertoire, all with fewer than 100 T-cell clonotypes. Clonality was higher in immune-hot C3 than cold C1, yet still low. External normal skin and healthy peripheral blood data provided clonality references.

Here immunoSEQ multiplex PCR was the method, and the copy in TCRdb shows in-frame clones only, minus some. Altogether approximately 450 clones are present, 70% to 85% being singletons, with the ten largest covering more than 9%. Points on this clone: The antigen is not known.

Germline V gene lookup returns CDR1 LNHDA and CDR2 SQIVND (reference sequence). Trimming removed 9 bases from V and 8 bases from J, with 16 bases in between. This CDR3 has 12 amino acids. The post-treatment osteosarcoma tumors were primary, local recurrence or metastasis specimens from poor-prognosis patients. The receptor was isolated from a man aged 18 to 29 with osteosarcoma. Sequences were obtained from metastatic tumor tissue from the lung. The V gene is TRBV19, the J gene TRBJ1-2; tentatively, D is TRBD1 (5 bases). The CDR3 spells CASQDGGDGYTF. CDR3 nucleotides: TGTGCCAGCCAAGACGGGGGAGACGGCTACACCTTC.